This T cell receptor beta chain was identified in a study of blood T cell repertoires in COVID-19. Profiled with immunoSEQ multiplex PCR; TCRdb holds only in-frame clones, not every one. The sample comprises 95,000 to 150,000 clones, roughly 84% of which are singletons, and 3% to 4.5% rests with the top ten. Germline V gene lookup returns CDR1 MNHEY and CDR2 SMNVEV (reference sequence). V dropped 6 bases and J dropped 3; count of bases not matched to a gene: 5. The CDR3 length is 15 residues. Living in 24 US areas, the participants were between about 18 and 95 years of age. Which cohort a participant joined came from the clinical history participants gave. Recovered status in Cohort 3 required two negative PCRs, clearance, or symptom resolution.

The receptor's source is a woman aged 25 to 45 who had recovered from COVID-19. Sequenced input: PBMCs or T cells enriched from blood (not recorded which). This chain uses TRBV27 with TRBJ2-1, with TRBD2 matching 10 bases. DNA for the CDR3: TGTGCCAGCAGACCAAGCGGGAGGGGCTACAATGAGCAGTTCTTC. Protein: CASRPSGRGYNEQFF.